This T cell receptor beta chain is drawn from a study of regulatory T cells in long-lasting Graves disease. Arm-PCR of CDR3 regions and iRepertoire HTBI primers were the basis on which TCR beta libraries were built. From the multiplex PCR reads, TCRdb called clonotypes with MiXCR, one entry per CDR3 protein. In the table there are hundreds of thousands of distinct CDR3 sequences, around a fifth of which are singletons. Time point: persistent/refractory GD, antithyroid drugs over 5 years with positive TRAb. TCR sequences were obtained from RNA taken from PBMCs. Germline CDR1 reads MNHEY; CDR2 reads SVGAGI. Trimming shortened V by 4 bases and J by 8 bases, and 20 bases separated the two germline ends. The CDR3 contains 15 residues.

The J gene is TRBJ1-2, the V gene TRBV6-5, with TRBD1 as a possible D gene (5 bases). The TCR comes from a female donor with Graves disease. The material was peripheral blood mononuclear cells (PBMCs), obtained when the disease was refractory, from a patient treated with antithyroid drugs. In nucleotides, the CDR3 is TGTGCCAGCAGTTCCGCCGGGGCCGGGGACGAAGGCTACACCTTC. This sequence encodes CASSSAGAGDEGYTF.